This note documents a single TCR beta chain sequence. What this receptor recognizes is not known. This specimen belongs to a study of monozygotic twins with inflammatory bowel disease (dated by TCRdb to the late 2010s). Describing the broader study: The complete study included around 30 monozygotic twin pairs: 19 IBD-discordant Danish pairs and nine German pairs, of which four were IBD-concordant and five were IBD-discordant. Disease-associated traits were sought mainly through comparisons between IBD patients and their genetically identical healthy co-twins within discordant pairs. Each individual had, on average, about 151 000 unique TCRalpha sequences and 181 000 unique TCRbeta sequences available for analysis. Overall results and qualifications from the work: Distinction between different T cell subtypes could not be achieved in the analysis. No single strong signal or clonotype linked to IBD turned up in the results, so the idea that one exists was not supported. Measured by the inverse Simpson index, TCRbeta repertoire diversity was lower in IBD patients than in their healthy co-twins. Differing immunosuppressive treatments among patients may have added background noise and inter-individual variability to the repertoires. Compared with healthy twins, IBD patients had fewer clonotypes in common with other individuals, a difference most pronounced in patients showing signs of disease activity. No difference in repertoire similarity was observed between concordant and discordant twins, possibly owing to limited statistical power.

From each donor, a roughly 2.5 ml peripheral blood sample was collected into PAXgene tubes and kept at -80 degrees C. Total RNA was isolated from whole blood with the PAXgene blood miRNA kit on an automated QIAcube, without T cell sorting. Peripheral blood from monozygotic twin pairs who were concordant or discordant for inflammatory bowel disease underwent deep TCRalpha and TCRbeta repertoire profiling using unique molecular barcoding. Smoking habits were recorded for all twin pairs, and individuals were classified as current, former or never smokers. The CDR3 starts with the cysteine, ends with the phenylalanine, and has 13 residues. No DNA sequence is on record. CDR1 and CDR2 are drawn from the germline V gene: SQVTM, ANQGSEA. The method behind the library was 5' RACE. Each TCR library was prepared from 3,000 to 4,500 ng of total RNA. cDNA was synthesized with SMARTScribe reverse transcriptase in eight separate reactions per sample. During cDNA synthesis, unique molecular identifiers containing a 6-nucleotide sample barcode were introduced by template switching. TCRalpha and TCRbeta cDNA was amplified by two nested PCRs of around 16 and 10 cycles, with bead purification after each PCR. Before amplification, cDNA was treated with uracil DNA-glycosylase and purified using the QIAquick PCR purification kit. In the second PCR, Illumina TruSeq-compatible adapters and sample-specific barcodes were added. Library quality and concentration were checked on TapeStation and Qubit, and libraries were pooled at about 4.9 ng each. Sequencing of pooled libraries was carried out on an Illumina HiSeq2500 single-index Rapid Run using 2 x 100 bp reads and custom sequencing primers. Regarding the original processing steps: UMI-based consensus assembly with MiGEC version 1.2.6 was used to correct PCR and sequencing errors. MiXCR version 2.1.1 was used for V(D)J alignment, clonotype assembly and CDR3 extraction. Gene usage, clonotype sharing and MAIT/NKT TCR abundance were normalised by analysing the top 1000, 10 000 and 20 000 clonotypes per sample. Diversity was computed as the inverse Simpson index with the vegan R package after downsampling to 27 000 UMIs. Paired Mann-Whitney U tests on discordant twin pairs were used, with Benjamini-Hochberg multiple-testing correction. TCRdb reprocessed the reads into one record per CDR3 protein sequence, lacking DNA. The V and J calls and clone size are TCRdb's, not the authors'. The table held for this sample gives about 210,000 distinct CDR3 sequences. The ten largest clones represent roughly 7.1% of the sample.

This receptor chain uses TRBV29-1 and TRBJ2-1; TCRdb reports TRBD2, a call that lacks DNA to check it against. Sequencing used blood. The sequence derives from a human donor with ulcerative colitis or Crohn's disease, or a healthy co-twin of an affected twin (not recorded which). This receptor carries the CDR3 CSVWRGAGDEQFF.